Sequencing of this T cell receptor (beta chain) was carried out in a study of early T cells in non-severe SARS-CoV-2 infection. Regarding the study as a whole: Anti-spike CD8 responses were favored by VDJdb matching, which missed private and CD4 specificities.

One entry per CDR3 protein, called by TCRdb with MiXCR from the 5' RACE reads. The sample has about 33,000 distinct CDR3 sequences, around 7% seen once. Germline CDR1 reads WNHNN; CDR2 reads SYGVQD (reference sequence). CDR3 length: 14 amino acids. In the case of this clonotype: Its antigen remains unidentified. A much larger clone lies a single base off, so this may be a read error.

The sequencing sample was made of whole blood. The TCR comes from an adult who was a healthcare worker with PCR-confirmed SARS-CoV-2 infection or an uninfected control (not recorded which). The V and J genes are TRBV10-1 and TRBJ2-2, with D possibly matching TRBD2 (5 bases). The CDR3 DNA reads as TGCACCAGCGCGGCGGGTACTGGGACCGGGGAGCTGTTTTTT. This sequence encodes CTSAAGTGTGELFF.